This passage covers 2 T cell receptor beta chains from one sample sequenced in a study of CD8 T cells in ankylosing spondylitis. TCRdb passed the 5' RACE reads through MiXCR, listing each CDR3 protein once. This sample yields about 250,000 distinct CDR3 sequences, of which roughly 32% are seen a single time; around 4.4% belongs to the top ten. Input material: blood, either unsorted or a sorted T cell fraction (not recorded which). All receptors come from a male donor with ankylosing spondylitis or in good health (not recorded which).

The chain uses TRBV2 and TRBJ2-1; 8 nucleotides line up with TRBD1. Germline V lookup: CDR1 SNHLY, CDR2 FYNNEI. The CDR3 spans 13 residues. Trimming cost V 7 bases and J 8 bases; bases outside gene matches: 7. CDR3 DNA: TGTGCCAGCACTCGACAGGGGAAGGATGAGCAGTTCTTC. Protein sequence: CASTRQGKDEQFF.

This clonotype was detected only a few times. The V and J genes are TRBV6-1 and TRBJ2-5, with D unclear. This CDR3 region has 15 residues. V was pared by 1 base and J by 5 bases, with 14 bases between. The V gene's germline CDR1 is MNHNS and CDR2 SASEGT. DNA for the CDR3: TGTGCCAGCAGTGAAGTTAGGGAAGTAACGGAGACCCAGTACTTC. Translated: CASSEVREVTETQYF.